This T cell receptor beta chain came from a study of human T cells and chemical hapten exposure (dated by TCRdb to about 2021). Regarding the complete study: For sensitization, 2% DPC in acetone was applied to a roughly 2 cm by roughly 2 cm area of upper inner arm skin. About 27 alopecia patients gave blood for TCR sequencing at one to four time points (pre-sensitization, 2, 6 and 24 weeks). Blood samples were taken from patients before sensitization (week 0) and then at 2, 6 and about 24 weeks after DPC sensitization. Patch testing was performed on the upper back with Finn chambers containing 0.01% DPC, and the patch tests were scored after 6 days according to International Contact Dermatitis Research Group standards. The libraries were sequenced as a pool, and the TCR yield per sample differed mostly because of small variations in library volumes within the pool. Weekly therapeutic DPC doses were additionally applied to the scalp of patients throughout the roughly 23-week study period. Alopecia areata with under or over 50% scalp involvement, alopecia totalis and alopecia universalis were represented in the patient cohort, which was mostly female. Peripheral blood TCR repertoire changes were tracked in vivo in alopecia patients during primary and secondary sensitization to the hapten diphenylcyclopropenone (DPC).

Overall study results and their limits: All patients had alopecia, a presumed autoimmune disease, so their immune response might differ from that of healthy individuals. DPC sensitization did not change the number of TCRs with a frequency above 1 in 1000, and there was no evidence of changes in global repertoire structure. Repeated subsampling changed both the strength of the expansion versus patch-test correlation and the threshold at which the correlation became significant. Compared with pre-sensitization or healthy control sets, expanded TCRs formed significantly more large CDR3 similarity clusters, which is consistent with antigen-driven responses. A positive correlation was found between the number of PT1 expanded TCRs and patch test score, with significance reached at thresholds 8, 16 and 32 but not 4.

The sample's time point label, decoded: patch test 1, 2 weeks after DPC sensitization. What this sample's treatment or condition label stands for: therapeutic diphenylcyclopropenone sensitization with weekly scalp DPC. At every patch-test visit, the blood draw took place before the patch test was put on. Eligible patients were aged 18 to 70, diagnosed with alopecia, deemed suitable for DPC therapy, and excluded if pregnant. Total RNA was extracted from unfractionated whole blood collected in Tempus Blood RNA tubes. Library preparation employed RACE. This sample was sequenced with a NextSeq 500. During library preparation, unique molecular identifiers were attached to individual cDNA molecules so that TCRs could be counted in a quantitative, reproducible way. Each blood RNA sample was used to sequence both TCR alpha and TCR beta chains. Under the source paper's analysis protocol: Samples had a median of 95,638 TCRs, with a range from roughly 23,224 to 750,000. V, J and CDR3 annotation of the TCR reads was carried out using the Decombinator software suite. For the PS versus PT1 abundance plots, all samples were subsampled to the same number of TCRs (28,000). TCRs were defined as expanded if absent before sensitization and observed at least eight times at the 2-week time point. Clones were called with MiXCR by TCRdb after fastp trimmed the public reads at Q25, and only in-frame beta chains were retained. Identical CDR3 proteins give one entry, which carries the most common genes and DNA. Here the V and J calls rest on TCRdb's processing, not on the authors' analysis. Within this sample are around 120,000 distinct CDR3 sequences, with roughly 13% of them counted one time only. In total, the top ten clones hold roughly 0.92% of the sample.

The germline V gene encodes CDR1 SGHNT and CDR2 YYREEE (reference sequence). Measured from the cysteine to the phenylalanine, the CDR3 is 13 residues long. Just CDR3 DNA is preserved here, 39 bases in frame from base 1. V has 4 bases trimmed and J has 9 bases trimmed; junction bases matching no gene number 3. In this sample, this clonotype turned up many times. It lacks a known antigen. Base qualities are not at hand, and no much larger clone is one base apart. Recombination joined TRBV5-4 with TRBJ1-6; 8 bases in the junction line up with TRBD1. The sample in question was whole blood, obtained in connection with sensitization to the hapten diphenylcyclopropenone (DPC). The TCR comes from a man aged 18-30 years with alopecia areata. Some clones in this sample may be carry-over from other donors' samples. CDR3 reads: CASSPTGVSPLHF. The sequenced DNA is TGTGCCAGCAGCCCGACAGGGGTTTCACCCCTCCACTTT.